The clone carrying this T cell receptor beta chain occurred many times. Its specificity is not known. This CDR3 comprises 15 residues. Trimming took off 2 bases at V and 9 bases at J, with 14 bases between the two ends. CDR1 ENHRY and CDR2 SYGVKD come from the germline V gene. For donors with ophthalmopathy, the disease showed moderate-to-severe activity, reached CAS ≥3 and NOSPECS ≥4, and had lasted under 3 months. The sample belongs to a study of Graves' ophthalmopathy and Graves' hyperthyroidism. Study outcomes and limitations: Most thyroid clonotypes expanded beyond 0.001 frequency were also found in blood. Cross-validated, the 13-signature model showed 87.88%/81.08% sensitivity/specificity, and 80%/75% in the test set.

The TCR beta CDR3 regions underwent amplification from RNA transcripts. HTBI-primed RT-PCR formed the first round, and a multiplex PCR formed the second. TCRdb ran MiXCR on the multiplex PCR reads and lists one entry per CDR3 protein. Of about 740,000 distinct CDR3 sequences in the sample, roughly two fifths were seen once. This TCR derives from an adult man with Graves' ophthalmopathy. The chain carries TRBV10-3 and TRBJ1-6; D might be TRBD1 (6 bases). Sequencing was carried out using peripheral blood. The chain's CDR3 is CAISEETGRGSPLHF. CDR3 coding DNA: TGTGCCATCAGTGAGGAAACAGGGCGAGGTTCACCCCTCCACTTT.